What follows are 27 T cell receptor beta chains derived from one specimen sequenced in a study of chemoradiotherapy in HPV16-positive cancers (dated 2022 in TCRdb). The library came from the immunoSEQ multiplex PCR assay. The source is immuneACCESS, and TCRdb retained only in-frame sequences with V and J called. Part of the clones is not carried over; for the studies checked, unresolved V genes explain less than half of this, and the remainder is unexplained. The sample yields tens of thousands of clones; roughly three quarters were counted once. Over 5% of the sample is held by the ten biggest clonotypes. Source: blood, taken from a patient who underwent chemoradiotherapy. The source is a human donor with HPV-associated anogenital cancer.

The chain couples TRBV19 to TRBJ1-5, with a tentative D call TRBD1 (5 bases). Germline V gene lookup returns CDR1 LNHDA and CDR2 SQIVND (reference sequence). The CDR3 contains 19 residues. V dropped 5 bases and J dropped 0 bases, with 23 bases sitting between them. The CDR3 bases are TGTGCCAGTAGTCCCAAAGGGACGGTTTTTGTTCATAGCAATCAGCCCCAGCATTTT. Protein sequence: CASSPKGTVFVHSNQPQHF. The whole variable domain, filled in from reference TRBV19 and TRBJ1-5, reads DGGITQSPKYLFRKEGQNVTLSCEQNLNHDAMYWYRQDPGQGLRLIYYSQIVNDFQKGDIAEGYSVSREKKESFPLTVTSAQKNPTAFYLCASSPKGTVFVHSNQPQHFGDGTRLSIL.

For the CDR3, the DNA is TGTGCCAGCAGCGGACAGTTGAACACTGAAGCTTTCTTT. Its protein product is CASSGQLNTEAFF. V and J are TRBV11-3 and TRBJ1-1; D might be TRBD1 (6 bases). This CDR3 has 13 amino acids. Germline CDR1 reads SGHNT; CDR2 reads YENEEA. The V and J ends lost 5 bases and 0 bases respectively, with 7 bases between them.

V and J are TRBV19 and TRBJ2-7; 9 positions agree with TRBD2. J was trimmed by 2 bases and V by 3 bases; bases with no gene match: 5. Germline assignment: CDR1 LNHDA and CDR2 SQIVND (reference sequence). The CDR3 consists of 15 residues. The CDR3 coding sequence is TGTGCCAGTAGTATTTCTAGCGGGGCACCCTACGAGCAGTACTTC. Its translation is CASSISSGAPYEQYF.

The chain combines TRBV29-1 with TRBJ2-5, with TRBD2 matching 12 bases. This CDR3 is 17 amino acids long. From germline, CDR1 is SQVTM and CDR2 ANQGSEA. V shed 3 bases, J shed 0 bases, and the junction held 8 bases outside the gene matches. CDR3 coding DNA: TGCAGCGTTGACACTAGCGGGGGGACCGCCTACCAAGAGACCCAGTACTTC. Its translation: CSVDTSGGTAYQETQYF.

Comment on this clone: Its ends do not fully match the called genes, so a read error is possible. The gene calls are TRBV5-1 and TRBJ2-1, with TRBD1 as a possible D gene (5 bases). The CDR3 totals 14 residues. Germline values: CDR1 SGHRS, CDR2 YFSETQ. The CDR3 DNA sequence: TGCGCCAGCACCTTGGGGCCCGTGGTGAATGAGCAGTTCTTC. Its translation: CASTLGPVVNEQFF.

J is TRBJ1-2 and V is TRBV6-6; possible D gene TRBD1, 5 bases. The CDR3 is 16 amino acids. The V end was cut by 4 bases, the J end by 3 bases, with 18 bases between. Germline CDR1 reads MNHNY; CDR2 reads SVGAGI (reference sequence). The CDR3 region has the DNA TGTGCCAGCAGTTCCCATCGGACGGCGGGGGACTATGGCTACACCTTC. Amino acids: CASSSHRTAGDYGYTF.

V usage is TRBV19 and J usage is TRBJ1-2; 7 bases map to TRBD1. The V segment lost 5 bases and the J segment 4 bases; nucleotides outside the gene matches: 16. This CDR3 comprises 17 residues. Per the germline V gene, CDR1 is LNHDA and CDR2 is SQIVND (reference sequence). The CDR3 protein is CASSDRAVVGSIYGYTF. CDR3 bases: TGTGCCAGTAGTGACAGGGCCGTCGTAGGATCCATCTATGGCTACACCTTC.

DNA for the CDR3: TGTGCCACCAGACTCCTCTCAGGGGCCCCTCGGGGGGCTGAAGCTTTCTTT. Its translation is CATRLLSGAPRGAEAFF. The chain has TRBV15 and TRBJ1-1; the D gene is possibly TRBD1 (6 bases). Trimming left V 6 bases short and J 6 bases short, with 26 bases between. CDR1 is LNHNV and CDR2 is YYDKDF in the germline V gene (reference sequence). The CDR3 sequence is 17 residues long.

The chain is built from TRBV28 and TRBJ2-2; D perhaps matches TRBD1 (5 bases). This CDR3 is built from 16 residues. V was pared by 6 bases and J by 0 bases, with 14 bases between. Germline V gene sequence: CDR1 MDHEN, CDR2 SYDVKM. CDR3 region: CASSPRAGSNTGELFF. The CDR3 DNA sequence: TGTGCCAGCAGCCCCCGGGCAGGGTCGAACACCGGGGAGCTGTTTTTT.

This clone was observed once. This sequence joins TRBV11-1 and TRBJ2-5; D unclear. Germline V gives CDR1 SGHAT, CDR2 FQDESV (reference sequence). The CDR3 sequence is 14 residues long. The ends were cut back, 0 bases at V and 2 bases at J, with 7 bases in the middle. The CDR3 loop reads CASSLAQPQETQYF. The CDR3 bases are TGTGCCAGCAGCTTAGCCCAGCCTCAAGAGACCCAGTACTTC.

The chain combines TRBV7-8 with TRBJ2-7; 12 bases match TRBD2. This CDR3 has 16 amino acids. Trimming removed 0 bases from V and 4 bases from J; junction bases left unmatched: 4. Germline V CDR1 and CDR2: SGHVS, FQNEAQ. Written as DNA, the CDR3 is TGTGCCAGCAGCTTAGCGCCAGGACTAGCGGGATACGAGCAGTACTTC. Protein product: CASSLAPGLAGYEQYF.

CDR3 DNA: TGTGCCAGCAGCTTGGTAGCACTAAGCACAGATACGCAGTATTTT. It codes for CASSLVALSTDTQYF. The chain has TRBV5-4 and TRBJ2-3; D unresolved. V was clipped by 0 bases and J by 0 bases, with 8 bases between them. From germline, CDR1 is SGHNT and CDR2 YYREEE (reference sequence). The CDR3 length is 15 residues.

V and J are TRBV5-8 and TRBJ2-1; 7 nucleotides align to TRBD2. J was trimmed by 8 bases and V by 4 bases; bases with no gene match: 6. Germline values: CDR1 SGHTS, CDR2 YDEGEE. This CDR3 has 13 amino acids. As DNA, the CDR3 is TGTGCCAGCAGCACGACGGGAGGCGATGAGCAGTTCTTC. This translates into CASSTTGGDEQFF.

V gene TRBV18 combines with J gene TRBJ2-7; 11 positions match TRBD1. The V gene's germline CDR1 is KGHSH and CDR2 LQKENI. The CDR3 totals 12 residues. CDR3 region: CASSLGQGAPVV. Written as DNA, the CDR3 is TGTGCCAGCTCACTTGGACAGGGGGCCCCGGTCGTC.

The gene calls are TRBV5-1 and TRBJ1-2, with TRBD1 matching 7 bases. The junction had 9 bases not matched to a gene; V was cut back by 5 bases and J by 2 bases. The CDR3 extends over 15 amino acids. CDR1 SGHRS and CDR2 YFSETQ come from the germline V gene. The CDR3 bases are TGCGCCAGCAGAAGGGCGGGGACAGACAACTATGGCTACACCTTC. This translates into CASRRAGTDNYGYTF.

This clone appeared once. V and J are TRBV5-1 and TRBJ1-2, with TRBD1 matching 9 bases. The CDR3 is made up of 14 amino acids. J gave up 1 base and V 4 bases, and 2 bases lay outside the gene matches. Germline-derived CDR1 and CDR2 are SGHRS and YFSETQ. CDR3 residues: CASSRTGDNYGYTF. In DNA, the CDR3 is TGCGCCAGCAGCCGGACAGGGGATAACTATGGCTACACCTTC.

By sample share, this clone is medium-sized. The chain joins TRBV11-3 to TRBJ2-7; D uncertain. The V gene's germline CDR1 is SGHNT and CDR2 YENEEA. The CDR3 is 14 amino acids. The ends were cut back, 2 bases at V and 0 bases at J, with 8 bases in the middle. CDR3 residues: CASSLSPASYEQYF. Written as DNA, the CDR3 is TGTGCCAGCAGCTTAAGCCCGGCCTCCTACGAGCAGTACTTC.

This clone was found a few times. The rearrangement joins TRBV5-4 to TRBJ1-1; 11 bases agree with TRBD1. J lost 5 bases, V lost 4 bases, and 4 bases had no gene match. This CDR3 has 14 amino acids. Germline V CDR1 and CDR2: SGHNT, YYREEE (reference sequence). CDR3 residues: CASSRTGGETEAFF. The CDR3 nucleotides are TGTGCCAGCAGCCGGACAGGGGGCGAGACTGAAGCTTTCTTT.

The chain combines TRBV27 with TRBJ2-1; D is perhaps TRBD2 (7 bases). CDR1 is MNHEY, CDR2 SMNVEV, per germline (reference sequence). This CDR3 has 18 amino acids. V lost 1 base, J lost 8 bases, and 24 bases lay in between. CDR3 nucleotide sequence: TGTGCCAGCAGTTTATGGCCCACGGGTGGGGGGGCCGGGGATGAGCAGTTCTTC. Translated: CASSLWPTGGGAGDEQFF.

The chain combines TRBV18 with TRBJ1-2; D is ambiguous. V lost 3 bases and J 6 bases, leaving 14 bases between the germline ends. Germline V CDR1 and CDR2: KGHSH, LQKENI. This CDR3 is built from 14 residues. The CDR3, as DNA: TGTGCCAGCTCACCCAAAGTCCGCGGGGATGGCTACACCTTC. Translating gives CASSPKVRGDGYTF.

This clone appeared once. The chain employs TRBV7-7 and TRBJ2-7; the match to TRBD1 covers 10 bases. CDR1 is SSHAT and CDR2 is FNYEAQ in the germline V gene (reference sequence). Trimming cost V 5 bases and J 4 bases; bases outside gene matches: 2. CDR3 length: 13 amino acids. This CDR3 is CASSPGQGYEQYF. The CDR3 DNA sequence: TGTGCCAGCAGCCCGGGACAGGGGTACGAGCAGTACTTC.

This chain joins TRBV11-3 and TRBJ2-3, with D hard to call. V was clipped by 1 base and J by 0 bases, with 8 bases between them. This CDR3 spans 15 amino acids. From germline, CDR1 is SGHNT and CDR2 YENEEA. Here the CDR3 reads CASSLAIGSTDTQYF. CDR3 coding DNA: TGTGCCAGCAGCTTAGCAATTGGTAGCACAGATACGCAGTATTTT.

The chain employs TRBV7-2 and TRBJ1-5; D may be TRBD1 (6 bases). Trimming left V 1 base short and J 7 bases short, with 14 bases between. CDR3 length: 15 amino acids. The germline V gene has CDR1 SGHTA and CDR2 FQGNSA. This CDR3 reads CASSLDGGEGQPQHF. CDR3 nucleotides: TGTGCCAGCAGCTTAGATGGGGGCGAGGGCCAGCCCCAGCATTTT.

The chain links TRBV5-1 to TRBJ2-2; D might be TRBD1 or TRBD2, each matching 5 bases. This CDR3 region has 18 residues. In germline, CDR1 is SGHRS, CDR2 YFSETQ. V lost 6 bases to trimming and J lost 0 bases, with 21 bases between them. In nucleotides, the CDR3 is TGCGCCAGCACCTCGGGACCTAGGATAGACGCGAACACCGGGGAGCTGTTTTTT. This encodes CASTSGPRIDANTGELFF.

The chain couples TRBV15 to TRBJ1-1; D remains unclear. Germline CDR1 is LNHNV and CDR2 is YYDKDF (reference sequence). Trimming took 1 base from V and 1 from J, leaving 10 bases between them. The CDR3 loop spans 15 amino acids. The CDR3: CATSRALDSNTEAFF. CDR3 nucleotides: TGTGCCACCAGCAGAGCCCTCGACTCGAACACTGAAGCTTTCTTT.

This clone was counted only a few times. The chain recombines TRBV19 with TRBJ1-2; D is unresolved. Germline CDR1 and CDR2: LNHDA and SQIVND (reference sequence). The CDR3 length is 14 residues. Trimming cost V 0 bases and J 2 bases, with 7 bases left between them. The CDR3 coding sequence is TGTGCCAGTAGTATAGACGGCGGAAACTATGGCTACACCTTC. Protein sequence: CASSIDGGNYGYTF.

The chain carries TRBV20-1 and TRBJ2-7; possibly TRBD2 for D (5 bases). The CDR3 is 11 residues long. The V gene lost 7 bases and the J gene lost 3 bases, with 10 bases spanning the gap. Germline values: CDR1 DFQATT, CDR2 SNEGSKA (reference sequence). As DNA, the CDR3 is TGCAGTGTCGGGGATTTCTACGAGCAGTACTTC. This translates into CSVGDFYEQYF.